These 9 T cell receptor beta chains were sequenced from one sample in a study of cytomegalovirus exposure and HLA in healthy donors (dated by TCRdb to about 2017). Library creation used the immunoSEQ multiplex PCR assay. The multiplex PCR relied on a mix of 60 forward primers for TCR Vbeta segments and 13 reverse primers for TCR Jbeta segments. TCRdb limited this immuneACCESS table to in-frame rearrangements with V and J called. A share of clones is missing; checked studies link under half to unresolved V genes, and the rest is unexplained. The sample records around 170,000 clones, roughly 77% of which are singletons. Of the sample, 1% is held by the ten largest clones. Sample: PBMCs. These receptors originate from a woman between 50 and 59 years old in good health and CMV-seropositive.

This chain joins TRBV5-4 and TRBJ2-7, with TRBD1 as a possible D gene (6 bases). Germline V gives CDR1 SGHNT, CDR2 YYREEE (reference sequence). The CDR3 totals 15 residues. The V and J ends lost 3 bases and 3 bases respectively, with 16 bases between them. This CDR3 is CASSSRTEGVYEQYF. As DNA, the CDR3 is TGTGCCAGCAGCTCTAGGACAGAAGGGGTCTACGAGCAGTACTTC.

The CDR3 DNA follows: TGTGCCAGCAGCTTAGACCGCACAGGTCGGGGCTACACCTTC. The encoded protein is CASSLDRTGRGYTF. This chain connects TRBV7-9 to TRBJ1-2; tentative D call: TRBD1 (5 bases). CDR1 and CDR2 (germline): SEHNR, FQNEAQ (reference sequence). V was pared by 1 base and J by 8 bases, with 14 bases between. The CDR3 is 14 residues long. The whole variable domain, filled in from reference TRBV7-9 and TRBJ1-2, reads DTGVSQNPRHKITKRGQNVTFRCDPISEHNRLYWYRQTLGQGPEFLTYFQNEAQLEKSRLLSDRFSAERPKGSFSTLEIQRTEQGDSAMYLCASSLDRTGRGYTFGSGTRLTVV.

This chain links TRBV9 with TRBJ1-2; D gene uncertain. CDR3 length: 13 amino acids. The germline V and J ends were trimmed by 0 bases and 7 bases, with 10 bases remaining between them. Germline V gene lookup returns CDR1 SGDLS and CDR2 YYNGEE. CDR3 nucleotide sequence: TGTGCCAGCAGCGTAGGAGACGAGGGTGGCTACACCTTC. This sequence encodes CASSVGDEGGYTF.

This clone was counted between two and nine times. The chain combines TRBV11-2 with TRBJ1-3; D remains ambiguous. CDR1 is SGHAT and CDR2 is FQNNGV in the germline V gene. The CDR3 length is 13 residues. V was shortened by 5 bases and J by 9 bases, with 14 bases between the two germline ends. The chain's CDR3 is CASSLNPGGTIYF. CDR3 coding DNA: TGTGCCAGCAGCCTTAATCCCGGCGGCACCATATATTTT.

The chain recombines TRBV7-9 with TRBJ1-1; a possible D gene is TRBD1 (5 bases). Trimming removed 5 bases at V and 0 bases at J, with 16 bases between. CDR1 and CDR2 from the germline V gene are SEHNR and FQNEAQ (reference sequence). The CDR3 contains 16 residues. In nucleotides, the CDR3 is TGTGCCAGCAGCGCTCTCCTCGACAGCCTGAACACTGAAGCTTTCTTT. As protein: CASSALLDSLNTEAFF.

The rearrangement links TRBV11-2 to TRBJ2-3; TRBD2 matches at 14 bases. The V segment lost 3 bases and the J segment 4 bases; nucleotides outside the gene matches: 3. CDR3 length: 16 amino acids. Germline CDR1 and CDR2: SGHAT and FQNNGV. CDR3 sequence reads: CASSFTTSGRADTQYF. DNA for the CDR3: TGTGCCAGCAGCTTTACGACTAGCGGGAGGGCAGATACGCAGTATTTT.

The chain has TRBV4-3 and TRBJ1-2; a weak D match, TRBD1 (6 bases). Trimming left V 0 bases short and J 8 bases short, with 16 bases between. This CDR3 contains 15 residues. Germline V lookup: CDR1 LGHNA, CDR2 YSLEER. As DNA, the CDR3 is TGCGCCAGCAGCCAAGATCAGGGAACAGGGAGCGGCTACACCTTC. Amino acid sequence: CASSQDQGTGSGYTF.

This clone was seen a few times. The gene calls are TRBV28 and TRBJ1-5; 7 nucleotides match TRBD1. Germline V gene lookup returns CDR1 MDHEN and CDR2 SYDVKM. Trimming cost V 6 bases and J 0 bases; bases outside gene matches: 5. The CDR3 has 15 amino acids. CDR3 sequence: CASRSTGNSNQPQHF. CDR3 DNA sequence: TGTGCCAGCAGATCGACAGGGAATAGCAATCAGCCCCAGCATTTT.

The chain carries TRBV6-5 and TRBJ2-7; TRBD2 aligns across 11 bases. V trimming: 8 bases; J trimming: 4 bases; junction bases outside the gene matches: 10. Germline CDR1 reads MNHEY; CDR2 reads SVGAGI. The CDR3 totals 15 residues. The CDR3 sequence is CASFSTSGSLYEQYF. For the CDR3, the DNA is TGTGCCAGCTTCAGTACTAGCGGGAGCTTGTACGAGCAGTACTTC.